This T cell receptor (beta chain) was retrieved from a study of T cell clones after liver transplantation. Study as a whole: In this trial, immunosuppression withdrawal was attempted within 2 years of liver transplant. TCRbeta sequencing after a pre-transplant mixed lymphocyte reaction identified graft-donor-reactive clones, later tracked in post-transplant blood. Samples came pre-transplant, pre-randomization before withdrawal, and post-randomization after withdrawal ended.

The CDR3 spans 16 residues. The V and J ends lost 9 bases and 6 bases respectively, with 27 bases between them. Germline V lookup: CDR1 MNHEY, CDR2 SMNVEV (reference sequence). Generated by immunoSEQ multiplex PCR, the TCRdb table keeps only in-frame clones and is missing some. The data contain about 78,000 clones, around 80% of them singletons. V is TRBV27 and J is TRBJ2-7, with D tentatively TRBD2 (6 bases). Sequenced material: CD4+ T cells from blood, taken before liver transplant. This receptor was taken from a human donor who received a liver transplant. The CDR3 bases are TGTGCCAGTAGAGATGGGGGGACTTTCGTTCGCGGCGAGCAGTACTTC. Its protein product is CASRDGGTFVRGEQYF.